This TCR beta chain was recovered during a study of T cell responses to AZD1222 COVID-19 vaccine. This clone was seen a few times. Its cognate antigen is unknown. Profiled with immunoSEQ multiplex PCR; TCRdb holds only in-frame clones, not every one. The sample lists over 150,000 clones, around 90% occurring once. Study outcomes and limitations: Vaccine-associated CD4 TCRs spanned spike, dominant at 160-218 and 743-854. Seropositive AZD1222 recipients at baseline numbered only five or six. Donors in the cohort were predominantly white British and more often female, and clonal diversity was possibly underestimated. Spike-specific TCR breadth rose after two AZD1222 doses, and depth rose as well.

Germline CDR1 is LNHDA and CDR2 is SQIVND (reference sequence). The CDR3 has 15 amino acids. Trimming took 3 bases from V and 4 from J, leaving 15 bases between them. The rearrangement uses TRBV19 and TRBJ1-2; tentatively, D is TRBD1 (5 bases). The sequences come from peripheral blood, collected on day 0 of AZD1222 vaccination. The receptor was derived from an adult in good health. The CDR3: CASSIQTVHPYGYTF. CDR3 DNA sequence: TGTGCCAGTAGTATTCAGACAGTACATCCCTATGGCTACACCTTC.